This TCR beta chain was identified in a study of identical twins. This clonotype appeared a few times. The CDR3 totals 15 residues. Unmatched junction bases numbered 9, after V lost 3 bases and J lost 7 bases. Germline V gene sequence: CDR1 SGHRS, CDR2 YFSETQ. TCRdb reanalysed the 5' RACE reads using MiXCR and keeps one entry per CDR3 protein. The data contain approximately 890,000 distinct CDR3 sequences, around an eighth of them seen just once; the ten biggest clones take up around 1.5%. This sample also appeared in a second study, on yellow fever vaccine responses in identical twins.

This TCR was sampled from a woman aged 18-30 years in good health. The chain employs TRBV5-1 and TRBJ1-4; 7 bases line up with TRBD1. The sample comprised PBMCs. The CDR3 bases are TGCGCCAGCAGCTCAAACAGGGGAGGAAGTGAAAAACTGTTTTTT. Amino acids: CASSSNRGGSEKLFF.